This T cell receptor beta chain was retrieved from a study of OX40 agonist ivuxolimab in advanced cancers. V lost 1 base, J lost 8 bases, and 12 bases lay in between. This CDR3 spans 14 amino acids. CDR1 is MGHRA and CDR2 is YSYEKL in the germline V gene. Produced via immunoSEQ multiplex PCR; TCRdb's table is partial and in-frame only. The table has a few thousand clones, 81% seen once. Concerning this clone itself: Its antigen is unidentified.

Study observations and caveats: Among the lowest peripheral clonal expansion occurred in 0.1-3.0 mg/kg partial responders. Researchers report that CD8+ T cells had, on average, more expanded clones than CD4+.

The sequencing here drew on CD4+ or CD8+ T cells sorted from blood, taken in a trial of the OX40 agonist ivuxolimab. This chain uses TRBV4-1 with TRBJ1-3; no reliable D call. This TCR was recovered from an adult with an advanced solid tumor such as melanoma, head and neck, liver or kidney cancer. CDR3 nucleotides: TGCGCCAGCAGCCAAGGAAGGGCCTCCGACACCATATATTTT. Translating gives CASSQGRASDTIYF.